Listed here is a single T cell receptor (beta chain). The data derive from a study of blood T cell repertoires in COVID-19. In the study overall: Researchers got acute and convalescent COVID-19 samples from the United States, Italy and Spain. The analysed material was cDNA or gDNA that came from T cells, B-cell-depleted T cells, or PBMCs.

Per the authors' pipeline: Amplification from reference gene primers served as the basis for estimated nucleated cell counts. Measured with immunoSEQ multiplex PCR; TCRdb has only the in-frame clones, and not every one. V and J calls and clone size are as listed in that table; D and trimming were resolved from the DNA. This table has fewer than 45,000 clones, about 85% appearing once. Trimming shortened V by 4 bases and J by 2 bases, and 9 bases separated the two germline ends. Looked up from germline, CDR1 is SNHLY and CDR2 is FYNNEI. This CDR3 has 14 residues. This TCR was recovered from a woman at least 80 years old with acute or convalescent COVID-19. The sample taken for sequencing was peripheral blood. V is TRBV2 and J is TRBJ1-5; D uncertain. CDR3 bases: TGTGCCAGCAGTGCGGGTACGGGCAATCAGCCCCAGCATTTT. Its protein product is CASSAGTGNQPQHF.